This T cell receptor beta chain derives from a study of low-dose radiotherapy and immunotherapy resistance in tumors. Study summary: On an every-two-weeks schedule, patients received intravenous nivolumab 240 mg, along with ipilimumab 1 mg/kg every six weeks.

Trimming took 4 bases from V and 0 from J, leaving 13 bases between them. CDR1 and CDR2 from the germline V gene are GTSNPN and SVGIG (reference sequence). CDR3 length: 15 amino acids. This clonotype was counted only a few times. This sample's time point: before trial treatment. It was with a constant-region primer and a V-primer adapter that TCRs were amplified over roughly 18 PCR cycles. TCRdb recomputed calls from the reads with MiXCR, one row per CDR3 protein. The repertoire holds about 47,000 distinct CDR3 sequences, about 12% seen once, with about 6.2% in the top ten. Sequenced material: PBMCs, taken before treatment. V is TRBV30 and J is TRBJ2-1, with D uncertain. The sequence was collected from a female donor with ovarian cancer. The CDR3 reads CAWNRPRLSYNEQFF. In DNA, the CDR3 is TGTGCCTGGAACAGACCTCGTCTCTCCTACAATGAGCAGTTCTTC.